What follows are 12 T cell receptor beta chains derived from one specimen sequenced in a study of beta chain features in type 1 diabetes. As every portion of the isolated RNA was reverse transcribed, the sequencing read expressed TCRB transcripts. Generated by immunoSEQ multiplex PCR, the TCRdb table keeps only in-frame clones and is missing some. The table lists 200,000 to 250,000 clones, 7.5% to 10% of them singletons. The sample taken for sequencing was naive CD4+ T cells from blood. These receptors came from a woman younger than 35 in good health.

The sample holds a few counts of this clone. V and J are TRBV27 and TRBJ2-2, with 7 bases aligning to TRBD1. Germline lookup yields CDR1 MNHEY and CDR2 SMNVEV (reference sequence). Trimming took 6 bases from V and 2 from J; bases not matched to a gene: 6. CDR3 length: 15 residues. The CDR3 spells CASRPDRANTGELFF. As DNA, the CDR3 is TGTGCCAGCAGACCAGACAGGGCTAACACCGGGGAGCTGTTTTTT.

This sequence joins TRBV6-5 and TRBJ2-2, with 7 bases identical to TRBD1. This CDR3 is 13 amino acids long. V dropped 2 bases and J dropped 7; count of bases not matched to a gene: 1. Looked up from germline, CDR1 is MNHEY and CDR2 is SVGAGI. The CDR3, as DNA: TGTGCCAGCAGTTACACAGGGGACGGGGAGCTGTTTTTT. Amino acids: CASSYTGDGELFF.

This clone was picked up a small number of times. The V and J genes are TRBV7-2 and TRBJ2-7; 8 bases fit TRBD1. The CDR3 runs 15 residues. V was pared by 2 bases and J by 7 bases, with 10 bases of the junction left unmatched. From germline, CDR1 is SGHTA and CDR2 FQGNSA. The CDR3 DNA sequence: TGTGCCAGCAGCTTAAGTCCAGGGGGCTCACGGGAGCAGTACTTC. Protein product: CASSLSPGGSREQYF. The full variable domain, completed using reference TRBV7-2 and TRBJ2-7, is GAGVSQSPSNKVTEKGKDVELRCDPISGHTALYWYRQSLGQGLEFLIYFQGNSAPDKSGLPSDRFSAERTGGSVSTLTIQRTQQEDSAVYLCASSLSPGGSREQYFGPGTRLTVT.

There are a few counts of this clone. The V call is TRBV27, the J call TRBJ2-5; TRBD2 aligns across 7 bases. The trim removed 3 bases at V and 1 base at J, leaving 2 bases unmatched. CDR3 length: 14 residues. In germline, CDR1 is MNHEY, CDR2 SMNVEV (reference sequence). Here the CDR3 DNA reads TGTGCCAGCAGTTTCCTAGCGGCCCAAGAGACCCAGTACTTC. It yields the protein CASSFLAAQETQYF.

CDR3 in DNA: TGTGCCAGCTCACGTGGACAGGGAAACACTGAAGCTTTCTTT. Amino acid sequence: CASSRGQGNTEAFF. The chain employs TRBV18 and TRBJ1-1; TRBD1 aligns across 8 bases. The length of the CDR3 is 14 residues. CDR1 and CDR2 (germline): KGHSH, LQKENI. Trimming at V came to 4 bases and at J to 2 bases, leaving 3 bases not matched to a gene.

This chain links TRBV9 with TRBJ2-5; 9 positions match TRBD1. The CDR3 loop spans 15 amino acids. J lost 5 bases, V lost 2 bases, and 7 bases had no gene match. The V gene's germline CDR1 is SGDLS and CDR2 YYNGEE. The CDR3 DNA reads TGTGCCAGCAGCGTTGGGACAGGGTCTTATGAGACCCAGTACTTC. It yields the protein CASSVGTGSYETQYF.

This clone was picked up a small number of times. V usage is TRBV30 and J usage is TRBJ2-3, with D possibly being TRBD1 (6 bases). Trimming removed 2 bases from V and 2 bases from J, with 8 bases in between. CDR3 length equals 13 residues. The V gene's germline CDR1 is GTSNPN and CDR2 SVGIG (reference sequence). The CDR3 reads CAWSRGTTDTQYF. Written as DNA, the CDR3 is TGTGCCTGGAGTAGGGGGACCACAGATACGCAGTATTTT.

The V and J genes are TRBV12-5 and TRBJ2-1; no definite D call. Germline assignment: CDR1 LGHNT and CDR2 FRNRAP. There are 11 residues in the CDR3. V lost 3 bases, J lost 5 bases, and 2 bases lay in between. This CDR3 is CASGFNNEQFF. The CDR3 DNA follows: TGTGCTAGTGGTTTCAACAATGAGCAGTTCTTC.

This chain uses TRBV30 with TRBJ2-6; TRBD2 agrees at 8 bases. Germline trimming cut 4 bases from V and 0 bases from J; bases unmatched to any gene: 8. Per the germline V gene, CDR1 is GTSNPN and CDR2 is SVGIG (reference sequence). The CDR3 totals 17 residues. CDR3 DNA: TGTGCCTGGACCGGACTAGCCGCTAGCTCTGGGGCCAACGTCCTGACTTTC. It yields the protein CAWTGLAASSGANVLTF.

The V gene is TRBV4-2, the J gene TRBJ1-4; 11 nucleotides line up with TRBD1. Trimming cost V 4 bases and J 8 bases; bases outside gene matches: 6. The V gene's germline CDR1 is LGHNA and CDR2 YNFKEQ. The CDR3 totals 15 residues. This CDR3 is CASSRGTGGEEKLFF. The DNA for the CDR3 is TGTGCCAGCAGCCGAGGGACAGGGGGGGAGGAAAAACTGTTTTTT.

This clone was seen more than once but under ten times. This sequence joins TRBV30 and TRBJ2-7; D may be TRBD1 (6 bases). Germline CDR1 reads GTSNPN; CDR2 reads SVGIG (reference sequence). Trimming removed 1 base from V and 0 bases from J, with 10 bases in between. The CDR3 extends over 14 amino acids. The chain's CDR3 is CAWSALGGSYEQYF. CDR3 bases: TGTGCCTGGAGTGCGTTAGGGGGCTCCTACGAGCAGTACTTC.

The chain employs TRBV5-1 and TRBJ2-2, with D possibly matching TRBD1 (5 bases). Germline V gene lookup returns CDR1 SGHRS and CDR2 YFSETQ. V was clipped by 2 bases and J by 3 bases, with 11 bases between them. This CDR3 has 15 amino acids. CDR3 nucleotide sequence: TGCGCCAGCAGCTTTGAAGGGGCATACACCGGGGAGCTGTTTTTT. The encoded protein is CASSFEGAYTGELFF.